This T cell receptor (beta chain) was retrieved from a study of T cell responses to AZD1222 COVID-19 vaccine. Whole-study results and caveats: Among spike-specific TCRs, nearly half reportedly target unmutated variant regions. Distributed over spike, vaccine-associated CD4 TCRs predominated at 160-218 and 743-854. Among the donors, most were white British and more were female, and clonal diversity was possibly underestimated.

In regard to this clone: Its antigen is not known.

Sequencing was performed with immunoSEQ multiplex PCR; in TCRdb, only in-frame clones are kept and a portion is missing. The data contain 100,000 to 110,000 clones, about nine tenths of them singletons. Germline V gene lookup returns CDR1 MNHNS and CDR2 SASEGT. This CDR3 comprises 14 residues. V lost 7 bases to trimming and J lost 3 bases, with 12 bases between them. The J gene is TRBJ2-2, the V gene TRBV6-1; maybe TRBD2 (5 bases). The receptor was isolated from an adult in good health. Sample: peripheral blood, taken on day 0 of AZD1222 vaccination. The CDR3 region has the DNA TGTGCCAGCATCCTAGCCCTAGACACCGGGGAGCTGTTTTTT. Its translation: CASILALDTGELFF.